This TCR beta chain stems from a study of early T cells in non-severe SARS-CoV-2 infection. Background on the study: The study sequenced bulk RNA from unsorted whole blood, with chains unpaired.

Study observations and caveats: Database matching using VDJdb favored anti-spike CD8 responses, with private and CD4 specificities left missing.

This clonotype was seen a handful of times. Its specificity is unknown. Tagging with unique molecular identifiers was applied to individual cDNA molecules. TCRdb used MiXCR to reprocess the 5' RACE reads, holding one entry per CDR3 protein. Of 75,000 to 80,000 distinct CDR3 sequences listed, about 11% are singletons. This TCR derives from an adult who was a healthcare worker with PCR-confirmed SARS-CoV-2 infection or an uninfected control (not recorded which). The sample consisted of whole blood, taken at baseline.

The CDR3 DNA sequence: TGTGCCAGCTCACCCAGAGGAACAGGGGTTGGGACAGATACGCAGTATTTT. This codes for CASSPRGTGVGTDTQYF. This rearrangement joins TRBV18 to TRBJ2-3; TRBD1 aligns across 7 bases. Germline V gene sequence: CDR1 KGHSH, CDR2 LQKENI. The length of the CDR3 is 17 residues. V gave up 3 bases and J gave up 3 bases; unmatched junction bases: 12.